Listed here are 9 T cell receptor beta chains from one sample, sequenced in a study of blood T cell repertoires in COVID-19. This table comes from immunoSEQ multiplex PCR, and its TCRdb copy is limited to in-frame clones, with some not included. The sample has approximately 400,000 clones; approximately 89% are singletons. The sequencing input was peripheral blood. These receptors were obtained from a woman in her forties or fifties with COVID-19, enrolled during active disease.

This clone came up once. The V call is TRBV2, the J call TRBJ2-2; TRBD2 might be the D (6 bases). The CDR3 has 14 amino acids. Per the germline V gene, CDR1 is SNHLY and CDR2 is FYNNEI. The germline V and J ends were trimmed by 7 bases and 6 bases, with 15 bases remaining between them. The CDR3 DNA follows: TGTGCCAGCAAGAGGAGGGGCGCGGCCGGGGAGCTGTTTTTT. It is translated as CASKRRGAAGELFF.

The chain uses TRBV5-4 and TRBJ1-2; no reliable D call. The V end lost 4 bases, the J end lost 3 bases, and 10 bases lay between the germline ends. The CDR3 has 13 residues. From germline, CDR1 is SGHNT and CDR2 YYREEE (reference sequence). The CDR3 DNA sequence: TGTGCCAGCAGCATAGGAGATCACTATGGCTACACCTTC. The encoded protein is CASSIGDHYGYTF.

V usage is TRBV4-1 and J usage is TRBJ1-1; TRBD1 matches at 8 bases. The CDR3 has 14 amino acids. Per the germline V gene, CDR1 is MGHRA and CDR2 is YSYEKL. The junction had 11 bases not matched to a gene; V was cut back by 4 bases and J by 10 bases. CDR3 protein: CASSLGTGRGGAFF. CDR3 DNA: TGCGCCAGCAGCCTAGGGACAGGACGAGGGGGAGCTTTCTTT.

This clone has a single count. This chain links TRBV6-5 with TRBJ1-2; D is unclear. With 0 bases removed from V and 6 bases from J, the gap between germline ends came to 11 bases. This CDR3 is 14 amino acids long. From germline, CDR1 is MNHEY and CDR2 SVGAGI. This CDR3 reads CASSYSRPLDGYTF. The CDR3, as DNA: TGTGCCAGCAGTTACTCCCGTCCCCTAGATGGCTACACCTTC.

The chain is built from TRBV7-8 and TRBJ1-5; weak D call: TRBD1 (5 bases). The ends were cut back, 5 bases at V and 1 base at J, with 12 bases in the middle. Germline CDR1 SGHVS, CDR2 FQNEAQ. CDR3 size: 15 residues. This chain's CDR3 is CASSPFGGSNQPQHF. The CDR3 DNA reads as TGTGCCAGCAGCCCGTTTGGGGGGAGCAATCAGCCCCAGCATTTT.

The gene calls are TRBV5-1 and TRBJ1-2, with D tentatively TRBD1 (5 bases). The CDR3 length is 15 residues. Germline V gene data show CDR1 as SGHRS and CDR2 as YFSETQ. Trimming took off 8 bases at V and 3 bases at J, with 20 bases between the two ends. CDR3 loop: CASTRERGGDYGYTF. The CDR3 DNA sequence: TGCGCCAGTACAAGAGAGAGGGGAGGTGACTATGGCTACACCTTC.

CDR3: CASSLAESGGLLGAIQYF. CDR3 coding DNA: TGCGCCAGCAGCTTGGCCGAGAGCGGGGGGCTATTAGGGGCCATTCAGTACTTC. The chain recombines TRBV5-1 with TRBJ2-4, with TRBD2 identical over 9 bases. With V trimmed by 0 bases and J by 9 bases, 16 bases remained unmatched. Germline loops: CDR1 SGHRS, CDR2 YFSETQ. The CDR3 loop spans 18 amino acids.

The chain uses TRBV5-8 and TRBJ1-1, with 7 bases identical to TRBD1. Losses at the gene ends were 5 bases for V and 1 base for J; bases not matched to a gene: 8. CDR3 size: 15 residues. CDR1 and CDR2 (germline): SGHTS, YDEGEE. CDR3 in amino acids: CASRRPGGRNTEAFF. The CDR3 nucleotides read TGTGCCAGCAGGCGGCCAGGGGGTAGGAACACTGAAGCTTTCTTT. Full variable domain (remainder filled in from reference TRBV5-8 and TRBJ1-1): EAGVTQSPTHLIKTRGQQATLRCSPISGHTSVYWYQQALGLGLQFLLWYDEGEERNRGNFPPRFSGRQFPNYSSELNVNALELEDSALYLCASRRPGGRNTEAFFGQGTRLTVV.

The CDR3 sequence: CAWKKGTSGRNTEAFF. The CDR3 DNA sequence: TGTGCCTGGAAGAAAGGAACCTCAGGAAGGAACACTGAAGCTTTCTTT. The V call is TRBV30, the J call TRBJ1-1; D is ambiguous. The germline gives CDR1 GTSNPN, CDR2 SVGIG (reference sequence). CDR3 length equals 16 residues. V was pared by 4 bases and J by 1 base, with 19 bases between. The whole variable domain, filled in from reference TRBV30 and TRBJ1-1, reads SQTIHQWPATLVQPVGSPLSLECTVEGTSNPNLYWYRQAAGRGLQLLFYSVGIGQISSEVPQNLSASRPQDRQFILSSKKLLLSDSGFYLCAWKKGTSGRNTEAFFGQGTRLTVV.